The clone carrying this TCR beta chain came up a few times. The CDR3 has 16 residues. Germline trimming cut 6 bases from V and 1 base from J; bases unmatched to any gene: 11. Germline V gives CDR1 SGHNT, CDR2 YYREEE (reference sequence). This specimen belongs to a study of blood T cell repertoires in COVID-19. This table comes from immunoSEQ multiplex PCR, and its TCRdb copy is limited to in-frame clones, with some not included. Of about 160,000 clones listed, around 84% are singletons. The chain uses TRBV5-4 and TRBJ2-3; 7 nucleotides align to TRBD2. The origin of this receptor is a man aged 45-65 years with active or convalescent COVID-19. Specimen: peripheral blood. CDR3 loop: CASTTWGGKGTDTQYF. The CDR3 DNA is TGTGCCAGCACCACCTGGGGGGGGAAGGGCACAGATACGCAGTATTTT.